The rows below give T cell receptor beta chains drawn from one sample of a study of cytomegalovirus exposure and HLA in healthy donors. TCRdb's copy holds only in-frame clones and misses some; the assay was immunoSEQ multiplex PCR. This table holds some 200,000 clones, 70% to 80% found once. The sample comprised PBMCs. The receptors originated from a middle-aged man in good health and CMV-seronegative. Both conserved end residues are part of each CDR3. A D gene is named only where the DNA matches it firmly. Clone size is stated in some rows and not others, as once, few, many or a class when expanded.

>few|TRBV5-4|TRBJ2-5|-
TGTGCCAGCAGCTTGCAGGGATCCCAAGAGACCCAGTACTTC
CASSLQGSQETQYF
>-|TRBV19|TRBJ1-1|TRBD1
TGTGCCAGTTCCTTCGGACAGGGGAACACTGAAGCTTTCTTT
CASSFGQGNTEAFF
>-|TRBV6-1|TRBJ2-7|-
TGTGCCAGCAGTGGCGATTCCTACGAGCAGTACTTC
CASSGDSYEQYF
>-|TRBV28|TRBJ2-7|-
TGTGCCAGCAGTTCCTCCGGGACAAGGAACTACGAGCAGTACTTC
CASSSSGTRNYEQYF
>-|TRBV28|TRBJ1-4|-
TGTGCCAGCAGTCCGCGATACAGGGCTGTTAATGAAAAACTGTTTTTT
CASSPRYRAVNEKLFF
>-|TRBV7-6|TRBJ2-7|-
TGTGCCAGCAGCTTAGACCTAGTGGAAAGGCAGTACTTC
CASSLDLVERQYF
>-|TRBV7-9|TRBJ1-1|TRBD1
TGTGCCAGCAGCTTAGCGACAGGGGAGGAGACTGAAGCTTTCTTT
CASSLATGEETEAFF
>-|TRBV4-1|TRBJ2-1|TRBD2
TGCGCCAGCAGCCAAGGACTAGCCCTACCGAGCTCCTACAATGAGCAGTTCTTC
CASSQGLALPSSYNEQFF
>-|TRBV7-3|TRBJ2-7|TRBD1
TGTGCCAGCAGCTTAGACAGGGGGCCCTCCTACGAGCAGTACTTC
CASSLDRGPSYEQYF
>-|TRBV4-3|TRBJ1-1|-
TGCGCCAGCAGCCTCACGGGGGGACAAGCTTTCTTT
CASSLTGGQAFF
>-|TRBV13|TRBJ2-7|-
TGTGCCAGCAGCCCCACCTTGGACAGATACGAGCAGTACTTC
CASSPTLDRYEQYF
>-|TRBV5-1|TRBJ2-3|-
TGCGCCAGCAGCTTGTCGGCAGATACGCAGTATTTT
CASSLSADTQYF
>-|TRBV5-4|TRBJ1-2|-
TGTGCCAGCAGGACCGCCGGGGGGTATGGCTACACCTTC
CASRTAGGYGYTF
>-|TRBV9|TRBJ1-4|-
TGTGCCAGCTCTCGTGAAAAACTGTTTTTT
CASSREKLFF
>-|TRBV5-1|TRBJ2-2|-
TGCGCCAGCAGCTTTGATGCGACCGGGGAGCTGTTTTTT
CASSFDATGELFF
>-|TRBV6-5|TRBJ2-7|TRBD2
TGTGCCAGCAGTTACTCTCTAGCGGGGGACCTCTACGAGCAGTACTTC
CASSYSLAGDLYEQYF
>-|TRBV5-1|TRBJ2-2|-
TGCGCCAGCAGCTTGGTCAGGTCCACCGGGGAGCTGTTTTTT
CASSLVRSTGELFF
>-|TRBV7-9|TRBJ2-7|TRBD2
TGTGCCAGCAGTCGGACTAGCGGGAGCCTCTACGAGCAGTACTTC
CASSRTSGSLYEQYF
>-|TRBV9|TRBJ2-5|-
TGTGCCAGCAGCCTCAGAGGCGTGCAAGAGACCCAGTACTTC
CASSLRGVQETQYF
>-|TRBV11-1|TRBJ1-6|-
TGTGCCAGCAGCTTAGTCGGGGGTTCACCCCTCCACTTT
CASSLVGGSPLHF
>few|TRBV15|TRBJ2-7|-
TGTGCCACCAGCAGAGGATCACTAGGGAACTACGAGCAGTACTTC
CATSRGSLGNYEQYF
>-|TRBV5-1|TRBJ2-2|-
TGCGCCAGCAGCTTGGGCGGGACTGTGCCCGGGGAGCTGTTTTTT
CASSLGGTVPGELFF
>-|TRBV28|TRBJ1-2|TRBD1
TGTGCCAGCAGATCGGGACAGGGGGCTGGTTGGGACTATGGCTACACCTTC
CASRSGQGAGWDYGYTF
>few|TRBV27|TRBJ2-3|TRBD2
TGTGCCAGCAGCCCTATTCGACTAGCGGGAGTTGATGATACGCAGTATTTT
CASSPIRLAGVDDTQYF
>once|TRBV11-2|TRBJ2-7|TRBD1
TGTGCCAGCAGCCAGGACAGGGCGTCCTACGAGCAGTACTTC
CASSQDRASYEQYF
>once|TRBV29-1|TRBJ1-2|TRBD1
TGCAGCGTTGACGCTGGACAGGGTGATGGCTACACCTTC
CSVDAGQGDGYTF
>-|TRBV2|TRBJ1-2|-
TGTGCCAGCAGTGAAGCGAGCTATGGCTACACCTTC
CASSEASYGYTF
>-|TRBV7-9|TRBJ2-7|-
TGTGCCAGCAGCCCTAGCGCATCCTACGAGCAGTACTTC
CASSPSASYEQYF
>-|TRBV28|TRBJ1-1|-
TGTGCCAGCAGATTTGGGAGCAGGGGTCCGAACACTGAAGCTTTCTTT
CASRFGSRGPNTEAFF
>-|TRBV7-9|TRBJ1-1|-
TGTGCCAGCAGCTCGACGGGTATTGGAACTGAAGCTTTCTTT
CASSSTGIGTEAFF
>once|TRBV7-2|TRBJ1-3|-
TGTGCCAGCAGCCCACAACCAGGGATCTCTGGAAACACCATATATTTT
CASSPQPGISGNTIYF
>-|TRBV18|TRBJ2-5|-
TGTGCCAGCTCACCGGCGGGAGAGACCCAGTACTTC
CASSPAGETQYF
>once|TRBV4-2|TRBJ2-5|TRBD2
TGTGCCAGCAGCCAAGAAGCGGGGGCCTTTCAAGAGACCCAGTACTTC
CASSQEAGAFQETQYF
>-|TRBV4-3|TRBJ1-2|TRBD1
TGCGCCAGCAGCCAAGATGTGACAGGGGTAACAACTACTAACTATGGCTACACCTTC
CASSQDVTGVTTTNYGYTF
>-|TRBV4-1|TRBJ2-1|-
TGCGCCAGCAGCCCTAATGCATGGCTAGTGGGGGGGCTAGCTGGCAATGAGCAGTTCTTC
CASSPNAWLVGGLAGNEQFF
>-|TRBV20-1|TRBJ2-7|TRBD2
TGCAGTGCCACTAGCGAGATGCCCCACTTC
CSATSEMPHF
>-|TRBV30|TRBJ2-1|-
TGTGCCTGGAGTGCACCACCGGTGAACTACAATGAGCAGTTCTTC
CAWSAPPVNYNEQFF
>-|TRBV5-4|TRBJ2-1|TRBD2
TGTGCCAGCAGCGGAACTAGCGGGAACGGTAATGAGCAGTTCTTC
CASSGTSGNGNEQFF
>-|TRBV27|TRBJ1-2|-
TGTGCCAGCAGTTTACTACAGGTTGCTGGCTACACCTTC
CASSLLQVAGYTF
>-|TRBV6-5|TRBJ1-1|-
TGTGCCAGTCTTCGGGGGGCGGACACTGAAGCTTTCTTT
CASLRGADTEAFF
>few|TRBV10-3|TRBJ2-1|TRBD1
TGTGCCATCAAGCCGACAGGGGGCGACGTCCATGAGCAGTTCTTC
CAIKPTGGDVHEQFF
>-|TRBV5-1|TRBJ1-2|-
TGCGCCAGCAGCTTGGGGCAGGGTGAGAGCTACACCTTC
CASSLGQGESYTF
>-|TRBV15|TRBJ1-2|-
TGTGCCACCAGCAGAGGACAGATCTATGGCTACACCTTC
CATSRGQIYGYTF
>-|TRBV5-6|TRBJ2-7|-
TGTGCCAGCAGCTTGGGGACACCAACCTACGAGCAGTACTTC
CASSLGTPTYEQYF
>-|TRBV25-1|TRBJ1-1|-
TGTGCCAGCAGTGAATGGGAGACGGTGAACACTGAAGCTTTCTTT
CASSEWETVNTEAFF
>-|TRBV13|TRBJ1-2|-
TGTGCCAGCAGCTCCCAGGGGAGTGGCTACACCTTC
CASSSQGSGYTF
>-|TRBV7-8|TRBJ2-1|-
TGTGCCAGCAGCCTCAGGGACAATGAGCAGTTCTTC
CASSLRDNEQFF
>-|TRBV13|TRBJ2-1|TRBD2
TGTGCCAGCAGCATCGGGGGGGCCCTCCTTGAGCAGTTCTTC
CASSIGGALLEQFF
>-|TRBV5-1|TRBJ2-5|-
TGCGCCAGCAGCGCGAGGGTATTCCAAGAGACCCAGTACTTC
CASSARVFQETQYF
>-|TRBV7-6|TRBJ2-3|TRBD2
TGTGCCAGCACCCCCGGGGCTAGCGGGGGGAGTACAGATACGCAGTATTTT
CASTPGASGGSTDTQYF
>-|TRBV15|TRBJ2-1|TRBD2
TGTGCCACCAGCAGAGCTGGACTAGCGGGAGATAAGTTCTTC
CATSRAGLAGDKFF
>once|TRBV29-1|TRBJ2-1|TRBD1
TGCAGCGTTGAAGATGGGGTAGGGGGCCGTAAAGATGAGCAGTTCTTC
CSVEDGVGGRKDEQFF